This is a list of T cell receptor beta chains from one sample in a study of beta chain bispecific antibodies for T cell cancers. TCRdb called the 5' RACE reads again in MiXCR, with one record for every CDR3 protein. The table includes around 15,000 distinct CDR3 sequences, 2% to 2.5% detected once. These receptors' antigens are unknown. The sequencing input was healthy donor T cells cultured with leukemia cells. These TCRs come from a human donor in good health. Some clones in this sample may be carry-over from other donors' samples. Both conserved end residues are part of each CDR3. The D gene is left open where the match is weak. Part of the rows lack a size; the others show once, few, many or a class for expanded clones.

v_call	j_call	cdr3_length	d_call	clone_size	cdr3_aa	cdr3_nt
TRBV19	TRBJ2-3	13	-	-	CASSRRYTDTQYF	TGTGCCAGTAGCAGAAGATACACAGATACGCAGTATTTT
TRBV19	TRBJ1-5	14	TRBD1	many	CASGPGTGMMPQHF	TGTGCCAGTGGTCCCGGGACAGGGATGATGCCCCAGCATTTT
TRBV30	TRBJ1-2	13	TRBD1	few	CAWRDRANYGYTF	TGTGCCTGGCGGGACAGAGCGAACTATGGCTACACCTTC
TRBV7-6	TRBJ2-7	14	-	many	CASSSGPRDYEQYF	TGTGCCAGCAGCTCCGGACCCAGGGATTACGAGCAGTACTTC
TRBV10-2	TRBJ2-5	14	TRBD2	many	CASSGAGGPETQYF	TGCGCCAGCAGTGGAGCGGGGGGGCCTGAGACCCAGTACTTC
TRBV10-3	TRBJ1-6	15	TRBD1	many	CAIRSQDRGNSPLHF	TGTGCCATCAGGAGCCAGGACAGGGGAAATTCACCCCTCCACTTT
TRBV7-9	TRBJ1-1	16	-	many	CASSPSVGGLNTEAFF	TGTGCCAGCAGCCCCAGCGTCGGGGGGTTGAACACTGAAGCTTTCTTT
TRBV5-1	TRBJ2-7	17	TRBD2	many	CASSLAAWASGMGEQYF	TGCGCCAGCAGCTTGGCAGCTTGGGCTAGCGGGATGGGCGAGCAGTACTTC
TRBV11-2	TRBJ2-4	16	TRBD2	many	CASSSASGGLKNIQYF	TGTGCCAGCAGCTCTGCTAGCGGGGGGCTCAAAAACATTCAGTACTTC
TRBV30	TRBJ1-1	13	-	few	CAWTDGGYTEAFF	TGTGCCTGGACAGATGGAGGGTACACTGAAGCTTTCTTT
TRBV28	TRBJ1-5	14	-	many	CASDGGTRNQPQHF	TGTGCCAGCGATGGGGGGACTCGCAATCAGCCCCAGCATTTT
TRBV20-1	TRBJ2-3	18	TRBD2	many	CSATGLAGGQARSDTQYF	TGCAGTGCTACCGGACTAGCGGGGGGCCAAGCCCGGTCAGATACGCAGTATTTT
TRBV6-5	TRBJ2-7	16	TRBD2	many	CASSRTRTSGGYEQYF	TGTGCCAGCAGCCGGACACGGACTAGCGGGGGCTACGAGCAGTACTTC
TRBV13	TRBJ2-2	14	TRBD2	medium-sized	CASSPGGFAGELFF	TGTGCCAGCAGTCCGGGGGGTTTCGCCGGGGAGCTGTTTTTT
TRBV28	TRBJ2-2	17	-	many	CASSLTGWGANTGELFF	TGTGCCAGCAGCCTGACTGGTTGGGGAGCGAACACCGGGGAGCTGTTTTTT
TRBV19	TRBJ1-5	14	-	many	CAAHGRGYNQPQHF	TGTGCCGCCCACGGCAGGGGCTACAATCAGCCCCAGCATTTT